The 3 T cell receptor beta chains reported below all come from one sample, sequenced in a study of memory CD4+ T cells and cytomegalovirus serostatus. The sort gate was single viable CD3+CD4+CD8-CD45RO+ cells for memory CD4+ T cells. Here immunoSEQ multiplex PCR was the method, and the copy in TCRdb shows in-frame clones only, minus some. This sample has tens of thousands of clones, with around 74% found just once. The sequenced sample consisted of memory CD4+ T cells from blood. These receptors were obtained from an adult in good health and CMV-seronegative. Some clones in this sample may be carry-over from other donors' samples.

The CDR3 loop reads CATFARGPSQETQYF. The CDR3 nucleotides are TGTGCCACATTCGCCAGGGGGCCATCTCAAGAGACCCAGTACTTC. This chain uses TRBV2 with TRBJ2-5, with TRBD1 identical over 8 bases. CDR3 length: 15 residues. Trimming at V came to 10 bases and at J to 2 bases, leaving 12 bases not matched to a gene. Per the germline V gene, CDR1 is SNHLY and CDR2 is FYNNEI.

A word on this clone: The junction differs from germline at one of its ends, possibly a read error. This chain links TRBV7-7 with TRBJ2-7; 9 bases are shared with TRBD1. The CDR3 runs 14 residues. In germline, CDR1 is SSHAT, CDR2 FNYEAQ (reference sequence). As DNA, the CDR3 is TGTGCTAGCAGCTTAGGGACAGGGTTAGACGAGCAGTACTTC. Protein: CASSLGTGLDEQYF.

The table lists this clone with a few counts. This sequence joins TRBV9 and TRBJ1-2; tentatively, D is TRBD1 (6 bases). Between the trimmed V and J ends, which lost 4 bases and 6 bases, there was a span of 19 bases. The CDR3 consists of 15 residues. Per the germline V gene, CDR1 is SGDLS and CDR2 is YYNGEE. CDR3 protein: CASSKAGGGGDGYTF. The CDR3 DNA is TGTGCCAGCAGCAAGGCTGGAGGAGGGGGGGATGGCTACACCTTC.